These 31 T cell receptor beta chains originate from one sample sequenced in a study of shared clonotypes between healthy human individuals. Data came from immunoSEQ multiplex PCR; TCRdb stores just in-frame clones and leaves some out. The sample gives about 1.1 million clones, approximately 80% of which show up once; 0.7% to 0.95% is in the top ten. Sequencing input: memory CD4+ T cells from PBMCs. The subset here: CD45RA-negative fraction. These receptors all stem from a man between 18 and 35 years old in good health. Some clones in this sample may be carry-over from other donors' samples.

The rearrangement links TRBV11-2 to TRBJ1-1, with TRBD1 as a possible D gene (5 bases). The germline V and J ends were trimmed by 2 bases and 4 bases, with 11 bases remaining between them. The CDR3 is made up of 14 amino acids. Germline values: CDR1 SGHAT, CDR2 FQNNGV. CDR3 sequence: CASSLPTGGTEAFF. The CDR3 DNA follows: TGTGCCAGCAGCTTACCGACTGGGGGCACTGAAGCTTTCTTT.

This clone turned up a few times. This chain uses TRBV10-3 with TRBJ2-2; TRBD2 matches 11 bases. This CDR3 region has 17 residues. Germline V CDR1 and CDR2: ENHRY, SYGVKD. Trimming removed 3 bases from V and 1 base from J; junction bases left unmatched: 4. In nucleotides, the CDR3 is TGTGCCATCAGTGACCCGGGACTAGCGGAGAACACCGGGGAGCTGTTTTTT. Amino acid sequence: CAISDPGLAENTGELFF.

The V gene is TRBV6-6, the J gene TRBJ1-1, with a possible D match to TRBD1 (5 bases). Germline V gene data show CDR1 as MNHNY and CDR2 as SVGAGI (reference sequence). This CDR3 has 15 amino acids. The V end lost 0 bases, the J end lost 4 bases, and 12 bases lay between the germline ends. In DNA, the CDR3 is TGTGCCAGCAGTTACTCAATCCCGGGGGGCACTGAAGCTTTCTTT. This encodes CASSYSIPGGTEAFF.

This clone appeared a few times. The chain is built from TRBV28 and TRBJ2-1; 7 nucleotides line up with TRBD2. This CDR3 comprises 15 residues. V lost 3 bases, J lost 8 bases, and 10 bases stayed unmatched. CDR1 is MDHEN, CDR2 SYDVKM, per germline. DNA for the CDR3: TGTGCCAGCAGTTTTAGCCCGAGCGGGATGGATGAGCAGTTCTTC. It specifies CASSFSPSGMDEQFF.

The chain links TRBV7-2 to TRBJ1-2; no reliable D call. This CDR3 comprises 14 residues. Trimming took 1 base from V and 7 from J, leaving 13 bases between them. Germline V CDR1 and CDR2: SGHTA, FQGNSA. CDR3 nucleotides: TGTGCCAGCAGCTTAGACTCCCAGCGGGTTGGCTACACCTTC. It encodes CASSLDSQRVGYTF.

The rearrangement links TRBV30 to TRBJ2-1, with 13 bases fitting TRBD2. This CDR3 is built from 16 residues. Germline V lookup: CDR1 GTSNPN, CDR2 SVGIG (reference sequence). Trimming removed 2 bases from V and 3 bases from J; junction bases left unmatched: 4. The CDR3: CAWSQGLAGVYNEQFF. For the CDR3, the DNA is TGTGCCTGGAGTCAAGGACTAGCGGGAGTCTACAATGAGCAGTTCTTC.

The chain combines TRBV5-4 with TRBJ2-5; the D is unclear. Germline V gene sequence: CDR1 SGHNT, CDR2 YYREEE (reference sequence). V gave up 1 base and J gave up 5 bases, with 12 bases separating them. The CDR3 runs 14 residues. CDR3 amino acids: CASSLNPQRETQYF. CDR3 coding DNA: TGTGCCAGCAGCTTGAATCCGCAACGGGAGACCCAGTACTTC.

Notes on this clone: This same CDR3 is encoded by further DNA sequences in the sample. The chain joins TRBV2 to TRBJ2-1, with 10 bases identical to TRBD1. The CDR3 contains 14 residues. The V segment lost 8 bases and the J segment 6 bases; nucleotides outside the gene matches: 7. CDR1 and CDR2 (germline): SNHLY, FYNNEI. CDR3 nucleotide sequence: TGTGCCAGCTCCCGACAGGGGGCGCCCAATGAGCAGTTCTTC. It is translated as CASSRQGAPNEQFF. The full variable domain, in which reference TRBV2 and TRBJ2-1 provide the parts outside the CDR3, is EPEVTQTPSHQVTQMGQEVILRCVPISNHLYFYWYRQILGQKVEFLVSFYNNEISEKSEIFDDQFSVERPDGSNFTLKIRSTKLEDSAMYFCASSRQGAPNEQFFGPGTRLTVL.

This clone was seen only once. The CDR3 bases are TGTGCCAGCAGCGCTAGCGGGAGCTCTATCGAGCAGTACTTC. This sequence encodes CASSASGSSIEQYF. V gene TRBV11-2 combines with J gene TRBJ2-7; 10 nucleotides align to TRBD2. This CDR3 comprises 14 residues. Germline V gene sequence: CDR1 SGHAT, CDR2 FQNNGV. V was clipped by 5 bases and J by 6 bases; unmatched bases: 7.

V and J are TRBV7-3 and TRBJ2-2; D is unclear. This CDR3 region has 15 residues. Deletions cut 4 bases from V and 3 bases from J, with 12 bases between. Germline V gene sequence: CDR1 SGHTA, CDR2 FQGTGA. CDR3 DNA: TGTGCCAGCAGCTCCACGGGTAGGGACACCGGGGAGCTGTTTTTT. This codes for CASSSTGRDTGELFF.

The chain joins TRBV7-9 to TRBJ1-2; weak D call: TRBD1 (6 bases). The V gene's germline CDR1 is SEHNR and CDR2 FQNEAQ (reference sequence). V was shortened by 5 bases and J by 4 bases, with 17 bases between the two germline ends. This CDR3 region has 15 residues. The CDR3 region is CASSVKDSPRYGYTF. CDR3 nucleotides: TGTGCCAGCAGCGTGAAGGACAGTCCGCGCTATGGCTACACCTTC. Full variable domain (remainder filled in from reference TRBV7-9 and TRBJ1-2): DTGVSQNPRHKITKRGQNVTFRCDPISEHNRLYWYRQTLGQGPEFLTYFQNEAQLEKSRLLSDRFSAERPKGSFSTLEIQRTEQGDSAMYLCASSVKDSPRYGYTFGSGTRLTVV.

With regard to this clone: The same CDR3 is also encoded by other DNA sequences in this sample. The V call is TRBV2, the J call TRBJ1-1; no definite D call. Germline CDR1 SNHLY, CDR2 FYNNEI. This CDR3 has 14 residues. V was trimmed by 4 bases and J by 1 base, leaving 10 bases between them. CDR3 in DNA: TGTGCCAGCAGTGTAGGATCAAGGAACACTGAAGCTTTCTTT. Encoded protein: CASSVGSRNTEAFF.

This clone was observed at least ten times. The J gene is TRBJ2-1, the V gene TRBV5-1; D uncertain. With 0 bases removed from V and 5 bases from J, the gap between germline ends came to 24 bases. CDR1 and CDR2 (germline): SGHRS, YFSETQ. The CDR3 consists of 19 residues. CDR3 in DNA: TGCGCCAGCAGCTTGGAGGCAGCGTCGTTGAGGTTGAATGACAATGAGCAGTTCTTC. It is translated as CASSLEAASLRLNDNEQFF.

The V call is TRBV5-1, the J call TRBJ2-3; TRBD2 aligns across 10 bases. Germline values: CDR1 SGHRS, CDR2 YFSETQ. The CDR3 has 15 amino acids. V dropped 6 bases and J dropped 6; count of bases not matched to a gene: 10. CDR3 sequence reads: CASTGTSVFRDTQYF. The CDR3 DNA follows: TGCGCCAGCACCGGGACTAGCGTATTTCGGGATACGCAGTATTTT.

CDR3: CASSIEVGETNPSRLYEQYF. CDR3 coding DNA: TGTGCCAGCAGTATTGAGGTGGGAGAGACTAATCCCTCCCGACTCTACGAGCAGTACTTC. The chain links TRBV2 to TRBJ2-5; possible D gene TRBD2, 5 bases. The J call could be wrong; TRBJ2-7 is a better fit for the DNA end. Germline V gives CDR1 SNHLY, CDR2 FYNNEI. The CDR3 is 20 residues long.

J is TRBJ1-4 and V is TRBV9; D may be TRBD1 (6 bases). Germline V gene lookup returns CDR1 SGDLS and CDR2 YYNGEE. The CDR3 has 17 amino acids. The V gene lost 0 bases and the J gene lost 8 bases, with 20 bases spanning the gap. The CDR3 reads CASSVGPLRGADEKLFF. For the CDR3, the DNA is TGTGCCAGCAGCGTAGGTCCGCTTCGGGGGGCGGACGAAAAACTGTTTTTT.

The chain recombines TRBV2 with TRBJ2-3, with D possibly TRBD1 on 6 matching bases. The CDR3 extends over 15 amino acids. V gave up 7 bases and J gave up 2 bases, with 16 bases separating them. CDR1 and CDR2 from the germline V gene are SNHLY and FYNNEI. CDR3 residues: CASTLRTAITDTQYF. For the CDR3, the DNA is TGTGCCAGCACCCTGAGGACAGCTATCACAGATACGCAGTATTTT.

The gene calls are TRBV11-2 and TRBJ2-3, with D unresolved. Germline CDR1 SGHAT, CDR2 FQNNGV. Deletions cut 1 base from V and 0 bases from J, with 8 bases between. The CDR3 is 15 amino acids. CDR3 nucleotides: TGTGCCAGCAGCTTAGGGAGTTCTAGCACAGATACGCAGTATTTT. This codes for CASSLGSSSTDTQYF.

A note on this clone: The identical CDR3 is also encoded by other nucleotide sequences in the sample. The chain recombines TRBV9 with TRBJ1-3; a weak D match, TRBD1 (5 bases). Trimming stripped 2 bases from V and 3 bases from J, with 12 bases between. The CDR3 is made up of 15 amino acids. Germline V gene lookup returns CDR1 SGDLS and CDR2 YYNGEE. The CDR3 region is CASSVRGQGGNTIYF. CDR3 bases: TGTGCCAGCAGCGTTAGAGGGCAGGGTGGAAACACCATATATTTT.

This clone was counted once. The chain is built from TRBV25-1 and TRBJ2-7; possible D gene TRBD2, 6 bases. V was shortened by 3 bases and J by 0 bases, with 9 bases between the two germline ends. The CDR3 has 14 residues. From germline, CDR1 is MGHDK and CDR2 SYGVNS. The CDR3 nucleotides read TGTGCCAGCAGTGAGGGGACTGTCTCCTACGAGCAGTACTTC. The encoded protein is CASSEGTVSYEQYF.

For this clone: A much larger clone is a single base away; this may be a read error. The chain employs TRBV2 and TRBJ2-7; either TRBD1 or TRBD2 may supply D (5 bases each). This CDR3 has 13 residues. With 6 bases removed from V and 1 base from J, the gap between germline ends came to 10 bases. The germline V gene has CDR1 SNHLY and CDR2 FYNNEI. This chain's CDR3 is CASSRDLSYEQYF. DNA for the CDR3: TGTGCCAGCAGCCGGGACCTTTCCTACGAGCAGTACTTC.

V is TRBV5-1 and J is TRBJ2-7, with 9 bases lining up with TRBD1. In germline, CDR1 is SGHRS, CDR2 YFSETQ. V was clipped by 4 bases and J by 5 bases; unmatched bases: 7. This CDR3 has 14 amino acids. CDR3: CASSPQGAGNEQYF. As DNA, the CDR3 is TGCGCCAGCAGCCCACAGGGGGCGGGGAACGAGCAGTACTTC.

CDR3 DNA: TGTGCCAGCAGTCCTCCCTTAGTTTCATCCTACGAGCAGTACTTC. Its translation: CASSPPLVSSYEQYF. The chain recombines TRBV28 with TRBJ2-7; D is undetermined. The CDR3 extends over 15 amino acids. The ends were cut back, 5 bases at V and 1 base at J, with 15 bases in the middle. Germline V gives CDR1 MDHEN, CDR2 SYDVKM.

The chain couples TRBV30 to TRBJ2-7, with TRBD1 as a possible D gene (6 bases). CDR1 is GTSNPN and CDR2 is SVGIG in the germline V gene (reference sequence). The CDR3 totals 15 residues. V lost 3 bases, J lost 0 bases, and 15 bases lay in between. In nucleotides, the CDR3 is TGTGCCTGGAGCGGGGCCAGGACAGCCTCCTACGAGCAGTACTTC. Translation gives CAWSGARTASYEQYF.

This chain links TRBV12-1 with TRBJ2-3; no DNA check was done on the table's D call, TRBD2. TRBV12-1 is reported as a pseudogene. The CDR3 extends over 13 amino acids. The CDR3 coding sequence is TGTGCCAGCAGCACTAGTAGCACAGATACGCAGTATTTT. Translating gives CASSTSSTDTQYF.

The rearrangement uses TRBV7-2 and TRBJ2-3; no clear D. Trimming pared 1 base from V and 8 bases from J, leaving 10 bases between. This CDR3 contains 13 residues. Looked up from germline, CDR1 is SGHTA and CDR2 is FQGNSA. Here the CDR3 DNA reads TGTGCCAGCAGCTTAGTCGAGCTGAGTACGCAGTATTTT. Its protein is CASSLVELSTQYF.

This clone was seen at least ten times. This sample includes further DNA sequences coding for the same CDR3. The CDR3 loop reads CASSLRRETQYF. CDR3 DNA: TGTGCCAGCAGTTTGCGTCGAGAGACCCAGTACTTC. J is TRBJ2-5 and V is TRBV2; D is unresolved. The V end was cut by 5 bases, the J end by 4 bases, with 8 bases between. The CDR3 loop spans 12 amino acids. Germline V lookup: CDR1 SNHLY, CDR2 FYNNEI.

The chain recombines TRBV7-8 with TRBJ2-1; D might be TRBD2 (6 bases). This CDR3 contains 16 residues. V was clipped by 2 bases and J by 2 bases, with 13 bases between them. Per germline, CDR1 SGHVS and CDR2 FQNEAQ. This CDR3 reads CASSLRLAVPYNEQFF. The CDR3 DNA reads TGTGCCAGCAGCTTAAGGTTAGCGGTACCCTACAATGAGCAGTTCTTC. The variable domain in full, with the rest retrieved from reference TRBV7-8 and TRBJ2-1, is GAGVSQSPRYKVAKRGQDVALRCDPISGHVSLFWYQQALGQGPEFLTYFQNEAQLDKSGLPSDRFFAERPEGSVSTLKIQRTQQEDSAVYLCASSLRLAVPYNEQFFGPGTRLTVL.

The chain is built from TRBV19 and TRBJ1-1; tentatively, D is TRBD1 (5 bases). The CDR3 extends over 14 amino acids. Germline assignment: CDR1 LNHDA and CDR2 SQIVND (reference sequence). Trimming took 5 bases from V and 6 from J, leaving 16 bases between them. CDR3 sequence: CASSRDLGTAEAFF. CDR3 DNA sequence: TGTGCCAGTAGTCGGGACCTCGGGACCGCTGAAGCTTTCTTT.

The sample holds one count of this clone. This CDR3 reads CAISESDSQGEQYF. In nucleotides, the CDR3 is TGTGCCATCAGTGAGTCGGATAGTCAAGGCGAGCAGTACTTC. The genes are TRBV10-3 and TRBJ2-7; D gene unclear. V lost 0 bases and J lost 6, with 12 bases in between. CDR1 is ENHRY and CDR2 is SYGVKD in the germline V gene. The CDR3 contains 14 residues.

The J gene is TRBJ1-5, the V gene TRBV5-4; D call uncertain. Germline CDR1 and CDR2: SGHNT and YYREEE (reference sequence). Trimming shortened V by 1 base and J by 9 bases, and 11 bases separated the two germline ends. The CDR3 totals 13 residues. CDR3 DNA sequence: TGTGCCAGCAGCTTGACAGCGGAGGGGCCCCAGCATTTT. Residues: CASSLTAEGPQHF.